This is a list of T cell receptor beta chains from one sample in a study of T-cell reconstitution after alpha-beta-depleted transplantation in children. Via MiXCR, TCRdb re-called the PCR reads, giving one row per CDR3 protein. The sample records about 78,000 distinct CDR3 sequences, roughly 15% being singletons. The sequencing used PBMCs, mostly from graft donor cells, collected 180 days after TCRalphabeta/CD19-depleted stem cell transplant. The receptors were gathered from a male patient under 10 years old who had a stem cell transplant for acute lymphoblastic leukemia, so the T cells may come from the graft donor. Both conserved end residues are part of each CDR3.

v_gene	j_gene	CDR3aa
TRBV28	TRBJ1-2	CASSLGGGPNYGYTF
TRBV12-3/TRBV12-4	TRBJ2-7	CASSLGTAAYEQYF
TRBV7-9	TRBJ1-1	CASSSLYTEAFF
TRBV20-1	TRBJ1-5	CSALKRPQHF
TRBV28	TRBJ2-7	CASLGLGGGTGSGEQYF
TRBV5-5	TRBJ1-2	CASIPPGRSGYGYTF
TRBV7-9	TRBJ2-7	CASSTYYEQYF
TRBV4-3	TRBJ2-5	CASSQGTGGQETQYF
TRBV5-6	TRBJ1-1	CASSLRLLGSEAFF
TRBV9	TRBJ2-1	CASSVVRGRAVEQFF
TRBV9	TRBJ1-6	CASSVGVSPLHF
TRBV5-6	TRBJ2-1	CASSLWGGGFPYNEQFF
TRBV10-3	TRBJ2-7	CAIRLTRKETHEQYF
TRBV11-2	TRBJ2-7	CASSLRGWTGTTPSYEQYF
TRBV10-2	TRBJ1-1	CASSVTGGYNTEAFF
TRBV4-2	TRBJ1-5	CASSYRVASNQPQHF
TRBV28	TRBJ2-7	CASSLSGTGSPYEQYF
TRBV7-6	TRBJ2-7	CASSLAASGRATYEQYF
TRBV5-1	TRBJ1-2	CASSLGEGGGYTF
TRBV20-1	TRBJ1-5	CSVDARVGGNQPQHF
TRBV11-1	TRBJ2-4	CASSPAAGGPLAKNIQYF
TRBV29-1	TRBJ2-3	CSVEDRLASTDTQYF
TRBV6-2/TRBV6-3	TRBJ2-7	CASSPVAYEQYF
TRBV28	TRBJ2-3	CASSWVSTDTQYF
TRBV6-1	TRBJ1-5	CASGDRGRSNQPQHF
TRBV10-3	TRBJ2-3	CAISQGAGRTDTQYF
TRBV5-1	TRBJ1-2	CASSPSGARGYGYTF
TRBV18	TRBJ2-5	CASSPIMRGGLQETQYF
TRBV20-1	TRBJ2-7	CSARETGGLYEQYF
TRBV5-1	TRBJ1-1	CASSLFRSGGAEAFF
TRBV11-1	TRBJ2-5	CASSFSHGYQETQYF
TRBV5-1	TRBJ1-6	CASSLPMQPPGQYNSPLHF
TRBV18	TRBJ2-1	CASSPRSGRGHYNEQFF
TRBV24-1	TRBJ2-7	CATSDLAPYEQYF
TRBV20-1	TRBJ2-7	CSARRRGRYEQYF
TRBV13	TRBJ1-1	CASRFRLYTEAFF
TRBV7-9	TRBJ2-3	CASSMPGGDTQYF
TRBV10-3	TRBJ1-4	CAIRMSGTAGDEKLFF
TRBV4-2	TRBJ2-7	CASSQLGLGTLDSYEQYF
TRBV6-2/TRBV6-3	TRBJ2-7	CASSYRTGLHYEQYF
TRBV27	TRBJ2-3	CASSSHSGPLRTIDTQYF
TRBV12-3/TRBV12-4	TRBJ2-3	CASSLKGRRGTDTQYF
TRBV20-1	TRBJ2-5	CSASRALQETQYF
TRBV4-2	TRBJ1-1	CASSQETGAANTEAFF
TRBV27	TRBJ2-3	CASSLRQGGDTQYF
TRBV7-3	TRBJ2-5	CASSASRKETQYF
TRBV28	TRBJ2-7	CASGGTPYEQYF
TRBV6-5	TRBJ2-7	CASSFRQDEQYF
TRBV7-8	TRBJ2-7	CASSFGTSRVPYEQYF
TRBV3-1	TRBJ2-4	CASSQRNGKNIQYF
TRBV10-3	TRBJ1-1	CAISDGRGLNTEAFF
TRBV20-1	TRBJ2-3	CSARTGSVGTDTQYF
TRBV20-1	TRBJ1-1	CSGQPNTEAFF
TRBV7-6	TRBJ2-7	CASSLAGGQQYF
TRBV7-8	TRBJ2-5	CASSVSGSGWETQYF
TRBV28	TRBJ1-5	CASSVTGLGNQPQHF
TRBV20-1	TRBJ1-5	CSARSRGNQPQHF
TRBV6-2/TRBV6-3	TRBJ2-3	CASTIYGLRGDTQYF
TRBV7-2	TRBJ2-7	CASSLVGSGRYEQYF